These 30 T cell receptor beta chains were sequenced from one sample in a study of blood T cell repertoires in COVID-19. Profiled with immunoSEQ multiplex PCR; TCRdb holds only in-frame clones, not every one. The sample consists of roughly 76,000 clones, about four fifths of them appearing once. The sample was peripheral blood. The receptors were sampled from a woman between 70 and 85 years old with acute or convalescent COVID-19.

This clone was found once. J is TRBJ2-2 and V is TRBV7-7, with no clear D. This CDR3 comprises 14 residues. Germline CDR1 SSHAT, CDR2 FNYEAQ (reference sequence). V lost 5 bases and J 0 bases, leaving 7 bases between the germline ends. In nucleotides, the CDR3 is TGTGCCAGCAGCGAAGCAACGAACACCGGGGAGCTGTTTTTT. Translating it yields CASSEATNTGELFF.

This chain links TRBV19 with TRBJ2-6; perhaps TRBD2 as D (5 bases). Trimming pared 4 bases from V and 0 bases from J, leaving 7 bases between. The CDR3 loop spans 15 amino acids. CDR1 LNHDA and CDR2 SQIVND come from the germline V gene (reference sequence). For the CDR3, the DNA is TGTGCCAGTAGTAGAGGGATCTCTGGGGCCAACGTCCTGACTTTC. This sequence encodes CASSRGISGANVLTF.

This clone came up a few times. This chain joins TRBV3-1 (or the pseudogene TRBV3-2) and TRBJ1-5; possible D gene TRBD1, 5 bases. CDR3 length: 15 amino acids. Per germline, CDR1 LGHDT and CDR2 YNNKEL (reference sequence). V was pared by 10 bases and J by 1 base, with 17 bases between. In nucleotides, the CDR3 is TGTGCCACCCTAGGAACATCAGGGAGCAATCAGCCCCAGCATTTT. Translation gives CATLGTSGSNQPQHF.

The chain joins TRBV10-3 to TRBJ1-5; tentative D call: TRBD1 (5 bases). The CDR3 covers 15 residues. Germline lookup yields CDR1 ENHRY and CDR2 SYGVKD. Trimming took off 5 bases at V and 7 bases at J, with 18 bases between the two ends. The CDR3 sequence is CAISPGRDSRQPQHF. The DNA of the CDR3 is TGTGCCATCAGTCCCGGCAGGGATTCGCGGCAGCCCCAGCATTTT.

Here the CDR3 DNA reads TGTGCCAGCAGCTTGGGCACACCGGGAGACTCCTACAATGAGCAGTTCTTC. As protein: CASSLGTPGDSYNEQFF. The V and J genes are TRBV5-4 and TRBJ2-1; D is perhaps TRBD2 (6 bases). V lost 0 bases, J lost 0 bases, and 13 bases lay in between. This CDR3 spans 17 amino acids. The germline V gene has CDR1 SGHNT and CDR2 YYREEE (reference sequence).

This clone has more than one count but fewer than ten. The V call is TRBV2, the J call TRBJ2-2, with D possibly matching TRBD2 (5 bases). Germline loops: CDR1 SNHLY, CDR2 FYNNEI. The CDR3 consists of 14 residues. Trimming shortened V by 4 bases and J by 5 bases, and 11 bases separated the two germline ends. The CDR3 loop reads CASSAGGATGELFF. CDR3 sequence (DNA): TGTGCCAGCAGTGCCGGAGGAGCTACCGGGGAGCTGTTTTTT.

This chain links TRBV18 with TRBJ2-5, with D possibly matching TRBD1 (6 bases). The V end lost 6 bases, the J end lost 4 bases, and 15 bases lay between the germline ends. The CDR3 sequence is 14 residues long. Per germline, CDR1 KGHSH and CDR2 LQKENI. CDR3 residues: CASSENRAGETQYF. The CDR3 region has the DNA TGTGCCAGCTCCGAAAACAGGGCGGGAGAGACCCAGTACTTC.

J is TRBJ2-1 and V is TRBV5-1; maybe TRBD1 (7 bases). V lost 3 bases and J 6 bases, leaving 13 bases between the germline ends. This CDR3 has 14 residues. Germline CDR1 SGHRS, CDR2 YFSETQ. CDR3 sequence reads: CASSWGDSRNEQFF. CDR3 in DNA: TGCGCCAGCAGCTGGGGGGACAGCCGCAATGAGCAGTTCTTC. The whole variable domain, remainder taken from reference TRBV5-1 and TRBJ2-1, is KAGVTQTPRYLIKTRGQQVTLSCSPISGHRSVSWYQQTPGQGLQFLFEYFSETQRNKGNFPGRFSGRQFSNSRSEMNVSTLELGDSALYLCASSWGDSRNEQFFGPGTRLTVL.

This chain uses TRBV7-9 with TRBJ2-1; a possible D gene is TRBD2 (5 bases). Germline CDR1 is SEHNR and CDR2 is FQNEAQ (reference sequence). V was clipped by 5 bases and J by 6 bases, with 20 bases between them. This CDR3 region has 16 residues. CDR3 nucleotides: TGTGCCAGCAGCGGAAAGAGGGAATCGGTCGTCAATGAGCAGTTCTTC. This encodes CASSGKRESVVNEQFF.

This sequence joins TRBV13 and TRBJ1-4, with D tentatively TRBD1 (6 bases). In germline, CDR1 is PRHDT, CDR2 FYEKMQ (reference sequence). The CDR3 consists of 14 residues. V was shortened by 0 bases and J by 7 bases, with 9 bases between the two germline ends. The CDR3 bases are TGTGCCAGCAGCTTAGGTACAGGGAGTGAAAAACTGTTTTTT. This codes for CASSLGTGSEKLFF.

The CDR3 DNA follows: TGTGCCTGGAAAGGGACTGTATATAATTCACCCCTCCACTTT. Its translation is CAWKGTVYNSPLHF. The chain uses TRBV30 and TRBJ1-6, with D possibly TRBD1 on 5 matching bases. Germline loops: CDR1 GTSNPN, CDR2 SVGIG (reference sequence). Trimming left V 4 bases short and J 4 bases short, with 11 bases between. The CDR3 contains 14 residues. The complete variable domain, with remaining parts taken from reference TRBV30 and TRBJ1-6, reads SQTIHQWPATLVQPVGSPLSLECTVEGTSNPNLYWYRQAAGRGLQLLFYSVGIGQISSEVPQNLSASRPQDRQFILSSKKLLLSDSGFYLCAWKGTVYNSPLHFGNGTRLTVT.

This clone was picked up one time. The chain recombines TRBV5-4 with TRBJ1-1; D is ambiguous. Germline V gene data show CDR1 as SGHNT and CDR2 as YYREEE (reference sequence). The CDR3 has 14 amino acids. With 0 bases removed from V and 2 bases from J, the gap between germline ends came to 8 bases. In DNA, the CDR3 is TGTGCCAGCAGCTTGGCCAGGCCAAACACTGAAGCTTTCTTT. It specifies CASSLARPNTEAFF. Based on the CDR3 plus reference TRBV5-4 and TRBJ1-1, the full variable domain is ETGVTQSPTHLIKTRGQQVTLRCSSQSGHNTVSWYQQALGQGPQFIFQYYREEENGRGNFPPRFSGLQFPNYSSELNVNALELDDSALYLCASSLARPNTEAFFGQGTRLTVV.

The chain couples TRBV6-6 to TRBJ2-7, with D possibly matching TRBD2 (6 bases). The CDR3 is 15 amino acids. Trimming removed 9 bases from V and 0 bases from J, with 18 bases in between. Germline lookup yields CDR1 MNHNY and CDR2 SVGAGI (reference sequence). The CDR3 region is CASLASHHDSYEQYF. The CDR3 DNA reads as TGTGCCAGTCTAGCGAGCCACCACGACTCCTACGAGCAGTACTTC.

The sample holds many counts of this clone. The CDR3 DNA reads TGTGCCACCAGCAGAGCGGGACAGGGATCTGGCTACACCTTC. Residues: CATSRAGQGSGYTF. The chain combines TRBV15 with TRBJ1-2; 9 bases line up with TRBD1. In germline, CDR1 is LNHNV, CDR2 YYDKDF (reference sequence). J lost 7 bases, V lost 1 base, and 4 bases had no gene match. This CDR3 spans 14 amino acids.

The chain carries TRBV5-1 and TRBJ2-2, with 10 bases aligning to TRBD2. With 2 bases clipped from V and 5 bases from J, the junction kept 3 bases outside the gene matches. CDR1 is SGHRS, CDR2 YFSETQ, per germline. CDR3 size: 15 residues. The CDR3, as DNA: TGCGCCAGCAGCTTTTTAGCGGGAGGTACCGGGGAGCTGTTTTTT. As protein: CASSFLAGGTGELFF.

V and J are TRBV30 and TRBJ1-5; 9 bases align to TRBD1. V was pared by 6 bases and J by 4 bases, with 10 bases of the junction left unmatched. The CDR3 has 15 residues. Germline V gene data show CDR1 as GTSNPN and CDR2 as SVGIG (reference sequence). Here the CDR3 reads CACSSGTGLNQPQHF. The CDR3 nucleotides read TGTGCCTGTAGCTCCGGGACAGGGCTTAATCAGCCCCAGCATTTT.

The genes are TRBV11-2 and TRBJ2-7, with D possibly being TRBD1 (5 bases). This CDR3 has 14 amino acids. Trimming stripped 5 bases from V and 3 bases from J, with 14 bases between. CDR1 and CDR2 (germline): SGHAT, FQNNGV. This chain's CDR3 is CASSPTAGIYEQYF. The CDR3 DNA sequence: TGTGCCAGCAGCCCCACGGCAGGGATCTACGAGCAGTACTTC.

This clone appeared many times. This sequence joins TRBV7-6 and TRBJ1-3, with 7 bases lining up with TRBD1. CDR1 and CDR2 from the germline V gene are SGHVS and FNYEAQ. The CDR3 sequence is 18 residues long. The V segment lost 5 bases and the J segment 0 bases; nucleotides outside the gene matches: 13. The CDR3 DNA reads TGTGCCAGCAGCCCAGAGGGTGGGACAGCAGCCTCTGGAAACACCATATATTTT. This translates into CASSPEGGTAASGNTIYF.

The chain links TRBV4-2 to TRBJ2-5; D is unclear. CDR1 is LGHNA, CDR2 YNFKEQ, per germline. The V end lost 0 bases, the J end lost 5 bases, and 10 bases lay between the germline ends. CDR3 size: 14 residues. The chain's CDR3 is CASSQDEDRETQYF. The CDR3 bases are TGTGCCAGCAGCCAAGATGAGGATCGCGAGACCCAGTACTTC.

In this sample, this clone turned up a few times. V gene TRBV11-3 combines with J gene TRBJ2-3; 14 nucleotides match TRBD2. The junction had 6 bases not matched to a gene; V was cut back by 0 bases and J by 4 bases. Germline V gene sequence: CDR1 SGHNT, CDR2 YENEEA. CDR3 size: 18 residues. CDR3: CASSLDSGLAGAADTQYF. The CDR3 DNA reads as TGTGCCAGCAGCTTAGATTCGGGACTAGCGGGAGCAGCAGATACGCAGTATTTT.

V gene TRBV28 combines with J gene TRBJ1-6; 7 bases are a match to TRBD1. Unmatched junction bases numbered 15, after V lost 6 bases and J lost 10 bases. The CDR3 spans 16 residues. The germline gives CDR1 MDHEN, CDR2 SYDVKM. The CDR3 protein is CASSPTGVKDRSPLHF. The CDR3 DNA sequence: TGTGCCAGCAGCCCAACAGGGGTCAAAGATCGCTCACCCCTCCACTTT.

The chain employs TRBV2 and TRBJ1-5, with TRBD1 as a possible D gene (6 bases). CDR3 size: 13 residues. The V gene lost 6 bases and the J gene lost 7 bases, with 13 bases spanning the gap. Germline V gene sequence: CDR1 SNHLY, CDR2 FYNNEI. This CDR3 reads CASRDSANQPQHF. The CDR3 DNA is TGTGCCAGCAGGGACAGCGCAAACCAGCCCCAGCATTTT.

The rearrangement joins TRBV18 to TRBJ1-3; no reliable D call. Trimming cost V 3 bases and J 0 bases, with 15 bases left between them. CDR3 size: 17 residues. Germline loops: CDR1 KGHSH, CDR2 LQKENI. The CDR3 DNA follows: TGTGCCAGCTCACCGAACGAGCCCGGAGTCTCTGGAAACACCATATATTTT. Amino acids: CASSPNEPGVSGNTIYF.

Many counts were recorded for this clone. The chain combines TRBV29-1 with TRBJ2-7; tentative D call: TRBD2 (5 bases). Germline-derived CDR1 and CDR2 are SQVTM and ANQGSEA. V lost 0 bases and J 2 bases, leaving 20 bases between the germline ends. The CDR3 has 17 amino acids. CDR3 bases: TGCAGCGTTGAAGAGGCTGGCGGGTTCGATAGTCCCTACGAGCAGTACTTC. It specifies CSVEEAGGFDSPYEQYF.

A few counts support this clone. The rearrangement joins TRBV10-2 to TRBJ1-1, with a possible D match to TRBD1 (5 bases). The length of the CDR3 is 15 residues. Germline V lookup: CDR1 WSHSY, CDR2 SAAADI. Trimming shortened V by 7 bases and J by 1 base, and 16 bases separated the two germline ends. The CDR3 coding sequence is TGCGCCAGCATGTACTCAGGGTGGGAGAACACTGAAGCTTTCTTT. It is translated as CASMYSGWENTEAFF.

The chain uses TRBV19 and TRBJ1-1; TRBD1 might be the D (5 bases). In germline, CDR1 is LNHDA, CDR2 SQIVND (reference sequence). Trimming took 3 bases from V and 12 from J, leaving 11 bases between them. There are 11 residues in the CDR3. The CDR3 DNA is TGTGCCAGTAGTATGTCCAGGGAAACTTTCTTT. Encoded protein: CASSMSRETFF.

V gene TRBV18 combines with J gene TRBJ1-6, with 10 bases fitting TRBD1. The V gene end was trimmed by 5 bases and the J gene end by 8 bases; junction bases not matched to a gene: 6. Germline CDR1 KGHSH, CDR2 LQKENI. This CDR3 is built from 15 residues. The CDR3 is CASSGDRGPDSPLHF. Here the CDR3 DNA reads TGTGCCAGCTCAGGCGACAGGGGGCCGGATTCACCCCTCCACTTT.

V usage is TRBV5-5 and J usage is TRBJ1-1, with 7 bases fitting TRBD1. The germline gives CDR1 SGHKS, CDR2 YYEKEE (reference sequence). The CDR3 contains 15 residues. The V and J ends lost 3 bases and 1 base, in that order; junction bases with no gene match: 6. CDR3 nucleotides: TGTGCCAGCAGCTCCTTGGGACAGCAGAACACTGAAGCTTTCTTT. This sequence encodes CASSSLGQQNTEAFF.

The J gene is TRBJ2-7, the V gene TRBV7-9; D not certain. The germline CDR1 and CDR2 sequences are SEHNR and FQNEAQ (reference sequence). V lost 5 bases and J 5 bases, leaving 19 bases between the germline ends. The CDR3 sequence is 15 residues long. The CDR3 loop is CASSVSVGHADEQYF. CDR3 nucleotides: TGTGCCAGCAGCGTCTCGGTGGGCCATGCTGACGAGCAGTACTTC.

This clone was detected only a few times. The V call is TRBV2, the J call TRBJ2-3; TRBD2 matches at 8 bases. V trimming: 4 bases; J trimming: 4 bases; junction bases outside the gene matches: 7. This CDR3 is built from 15 residues. The V gene's germline CDR1 is SNHLY and CDR2 FYNNEI. CDR3 sequence (DNA): TGTGCCAGCAGTGTCCGAGCGGGAGCCTCAGATACGCAGTATTTT. This gives the protein CASSVRAGASDTQYF.